A selection of T cell receptor beta chains follows, all from one sample in a study of blood T cell repertoires in COVID-19. Libraries were prepared by immunoSEQ multiplex PCR; TCRdb keeps only in-frame clonotypes and omits some of them. The sample holds approximately 300,000 clones, about 90% seen once. The sample consisted of PBMCs or T cells enriched from blood (not recorded which). These receptor sequences come from a woman aged 25 to 39 who had recovered from COVID-19. CDR3s include the opening cysteine and the closing phenylalanine or tryptophan. The D gene is left open where the match is weak. Not all rows give a size; the values are once, few, many and, for expanded clones, a class.

J: TRBJ1-2; V: TRBV19; size: few; D: .; CDR3: CASSITPIGGYTF; DNA: TGTGCCAGTAGTATAACCCCCATCGGTGGCTACACCTTC
J: TRBJ2-1; V: TRBV7-3; size: .; D: .; CDR3: CASSPTGSELFF; DNA: TGTGCCAGCAGCCCAACGGGGTCCGAACTGTTCTTC
J: TRBJ2-2; V: TRBV28; size: .; D: TRBD1; CDR3: CASSTTGDGGELFF; DNA: TGTGCCAGCAGCACGACAGGGGATGGCGGGGAGCTGTTTTTT
J: TRBJ1-5; V: TRBV5-1; size: .; D: TRBD1; CDR3: CASSPGTGDGNQPQHF; DNA: TGCGCCAGCAGCCCAGGGACAGGAGATGGCAATCAGCCCCAGCATTTT
J: TRBJ2-6; V: TRBV6-5; size: .; D: .; CDR3: CASNQRSGANVLTF; DNA: TGTGCCAGCAACCAGCGCTCTGGGGCCAACGTCCTGACTTTC
J: TRBJ2-5; V: TRBV7-2; size: .; D: TRBD2; CDR3: CASSHRTSGRGETQYF; DNA: TGTGCCAGCAGCCATAGGACTAGCGGGAGGGGAGAGACCCAGTACTTC
J: TRBJ2-7; V: TRBV19; size: .; D: TRBD1; CDR3: CASSAGTGASYEQYF; DNA: TGTGCCAGTAGTGCCGGGACAGGGGCTTCCTACGAGCAGTACTTC
J: TRBJ2-7; V: TRBV5-4; size: .; D: TRBD1; CDR3: CASSLQGSGEQYF; DNA: TGTGCCAGCAGCTTACAGGGGTCCGGCGAGCAGTACTTC
J: TRBJ1-3; V: TRBV3-1/TRBV3-2; size: .; D: .; CDR3: CASSQANPLMRSGNTIYF; DNA: TGTGCCAGCAGCCAAGCGAACCCCCTCATGCGCTCTGGAAACACCATATATTTT
J: TRBJ1-2; V: TRBV5-6; size: few; D: TRBD1; CDR3: CASSQIQGAGLDGYTF; DNA: TGTGCCAGCAGCCAGATACAGGGGGCGGGGTTGGATGGCTACACCTTC
J: TRBJ1-6; V: TRBV7-9; size: .; D: .; CDR3: CASSLGGSPNSPLHF; DNA: TGTGCCAGCAGCTTAGGAGGGAGTCCGAATTCACCCCTCCACTTT
J: TRBJ1-1; V: TRBV10-3; size: .; D: .; CDR3: CAISEGRDTEAFF; DNA: TGTGCCATCAGTGAAGGCAGGGACACTGAAGCTTTCTTT
J: TRBJ1-2; V: TRBV5-6; size: .; D: .; CDR3: CASSPGHGYGYTF; DNA: TGTGCCAGCAGCCCAGGACACGGCTATGGCTACACCTTC
J: TRBJ1-4; V: TRBV18; size: .; D: TRBD1; CDR3: CASSPPWTGTNEKLFF; DNA: TGTGCCAGCTCACCCCCATGGACAGGGACTAATGAAAAACTGTTTTTT
J: TRBJ1-1; V: TRBV6-5; size: .; D: .; CDR3: CATKTGPATEAFF; DNA: TGTGCCACCAAAACAGGGCCGGCCACTGAAGCTTTCTTT
J: TRBJ2-1; V: TRBV6-5; size: few; D: TRBD2; CDR3: CASSPSGTKYEQFF; DNA: TGTGCCAGCAGTCCCTCCGGGACTAAGTATGAGCAGTTCTTC
J: TRBJ1-1; V: TRBV20-1; size: .; D: .; CDR3: CSALSYTEAFF; DNA: TGCAGTGCTCTGAGCTACACTGAAGCTTTCTTT
J: TRBJ2-7; V: TRBV7-2; size: .; D: TRBD2; CDR3: CASSLGLAGASYEQYF; DNA: TGTGCCAGCAGCTTGGGACTAGCGGGGGCCTCCTACGAGCAGTACTTC
J: TRBJ1-1; V: TRBV5-1; size: once; D: TRBD1; CDR3: CASSLFWTGGANTEAFF; DNA: TGCGCCAGCAGCTTGTTCTGGACAGGGGGAGCAAACACTGAAGCTTTCTTT
J: TRBJ1-5; V: TRBV7-6; size: .; D: .; CDR3: CASSLEAGVGNQPQHF; DNA: TGTGCCAGCAGCTTAGAGGCCGGGGTCGGCAATCAGCCCCAGCATTTT
J: TRBJ2-3; V: TRBV9; size: .; D: TRBD2; CDR3: CASSAPTSGASTDTQYF; DNA: TGTGCCAGCAGCGCCCCGACTAGCGGTGCTAGCACAGATACGCAGTATTTT
J: TRBJ1-1; V: TRBV6-5; size: .; D: .; CDR3: CASSIYHRHPEAFF; DNA: TGTGCCAGCTCAATATACCACAGACACCCTGAAGCTTTCTTT
J: TRBJ1-1; V: TRBV5-6; size: .; D: .; CDR3: CASSFLLGGGTEAFF; DNA: TGTGCCAGCAGCTTTCTACTCGGCGGCGGCACTGAAGCTTTCTTT
J: TRBJ2-2; V: TRBV18; size: .; D: TRBD1; CDR3: CASSGQGRTGELFF; DNA: TGTGCCAGCTCAGGACAGGGGCGGACCGGGGAGCTGTTTTTT
J: TRBJ1-2; V: TRBV12-3/TRBV12-4; size: .; D: .; CDR3: CASSQGGGYTF; DNA: TGTGCCAGCAGCCAGGGAGGCGGCTACACCTTC
J: TRBJ1-1; V: TRBV5-1; size: .; D: .; CDR3: CASSSREGYTEAFF; DNA: TGCGCCAGCAGCTCCAGGGAGGGGTACACTGAAGCTTTCTTT
J: TRBJ2-2; V: TRBV6-1; size: .; D: .; CDR3: CASSERGRSGTNTGELFF; DNA: TGTGCCAGCAGTGAAAGGGGGCGATCGGGGACTAACACCGGGGAGCTGTTTTTT
J: TRBJ2-5; V: TRBV9; size: .; D: .; CDR3: CASSVGASAWPETQYF; DNA: TGTGCCAGCAGCGTAGGTGCTAGCGCATGGCCGGAGACCCAGTACTTC
J: TRBJ2-6; V: TRBV5-4; size: .; D: .; CDR3: CASSWGAGANVLTF; DNA: TGTGCCAGCAGCTGGGGGGCTGGGGCCAACGTCCTGACTTTC
J: TRBJ2-5; V: TRBV4-2; size: .; D: .; CDR3: CASSQVSRSETQYF; DNA: TGTGCCAGCAGCCAAGTTTCCCGGTCGGAGACCCAGTACTTC
J: TRBJ1-1; V: TRBV7-9; size: .; D: .; CDR3: CASSLGGRNTEAFF; DNA: TGTGCCAGCAGCTTAGGGGGCCGGAACACTGAAGCTTTCTTT
J: TRBJ1-2; V: TRBV6-5; size: .; D: .; CDR3: CASSLTAIYGYTF; DNA: TGTGCCAGCAGTTTAACAGCCATCTATGGCTACACCTTC
J: TRBJ2-7; V: TRBV4-2; size: .; D: .; CDR3: CASSQDRAGYGEQYF; DNA: TGTGCCAGCAGCCAAGATAGGGCGGGGTACGGCGAGCAGTACTTC
J: TRBJ1-3; V: TRBV19; size: .; D: .; CDR3: CASSMSTGNTIYF; DNA: TGTGCCAGTAGTATGTCTACTGGAAACACCATATATTTT
J: TRBJ2-1; V: TRBV15; size: .; D: .; CDR3: CATSRGEQAYNEQFF; DNA: TGTGCCACCAGCAGAGGCGAGCAGGCGTACAATGAGCAGTTCTTC
J: TRBJ1-1; V: TRBV15; size: .; D: .; CDR3: CATSRDKTATEAFF; DNA: TGTGCCACCAGCAGAGATAAGACAGCCACTGAAGCTTTCTTT
J: TRBJ2-3; V: TRBV20-1; size: .; D: .; CDR3: CSASGGGVPSTDTQYF; DNA: TGCAGTGCTAGTGGCGGGGGCGTACCTAGCACAGATACGCAGTATTTT
J: TRBJ2-3; V: TRBV19; size: .; D: TRBD2; CDR3: CASDSGGSDTQYF; DNA: TGTGCCAGTGATAGCGGGGGTTCGGATACGCAGTATTTT